The 28 T cell receptor beta chains presented below share a single source sample, sequenced in a study of neurological immune-mediated disorders. MiXCR was run by TCRdb on the 5' RACE reads, yielding one entry per CDR3 protein. The table records roughly 60,000 distinct CDR3 sequences, more than 9.5% of them present only once. The material sequenced was PBMCs. These receptors originate from a man in his 60s in good health.

This clonotype was counted ten times or more. The genes are TRBV3-1 and TRBJ2-6; the D is unclear. Trimming stripped 3 bases from V and 1 base from J, with 13 bases between. This CDR3 contains 17 residues. Germline lookup yields CDR1 LGHDT and CDR2 YNNKEL (reference sequence). The CDR3 nucleotides read TGTGCCAGCAGCCAGGAAAAACTGAAATCTGGGGCCAACGTCCTGACTTTC. It codes for CASSQEKLKSGANVLTF.

This clonotype was seen ten or more times. This chain uses TRBV5-1 with TRBJ2-5; D is unclear. There are 14 residues in the CDR3. Germline V gives CDR1 SGHRS, CDR2 YFSETQ. The V gene lost 4 bases and the J gene lost 4 bases, with 14 bases spanning the gap. The CDR3 nucleotides are TGCGCCAGCAGCCCGTCTCCGAAGGTAGAGACCCAGTACTTC. Translating it yields CASSPSPKVETQYF.

This clonotype was counted at least ten times. The genes are TRBV4-3 and TRBJ1-5; 10 nucleotides agree with TRBD1. Germline CDR1 and CDR2: LGHNA and YSLEER. Trimming at V came to 0 bases and at J to 8 bases, leaving 7 bases not matched to a gene. The CDR3 loop spans 16 amino acids. This CDR3 is CASSQELTGGPEPQHF. CDR3 in DNA: TGCGCCAGCAGCCAAGAGCTGACAGGGGGCCCGGAGCCCCAGCATTTT.

This clonotype appeared many times. This rearrangement joins TRBV7-2 to TRBJ2-3; D unclear. Germline V CDR1 and CDR2: SGHTA, FQGNSA. The ends were cut back, 5 bases at V and 6 bases at J, with 12 bases in the middle. The CDR3 contains 13 residues. The CDR3 spells CASSSPLWDTQYF. The CDR3 bases are TGTGCCAGCAGCAGCCCCTTGTGGGATACGCAGTATTTT.

At least ten counts were recorded for this clonotype. The chain is built from TRBV29-1 and TRBJ1-2, with a possible D match to TRBD1 (6 bases). Germline V gives CDR1 SQVTM, CDR2 ANQGSEA. The CDR3 contains 14 residues. V was clipped by 5 bases and J by 4 bases, with 17 bases between them. Here the CDR3 reads CSVPSQGSGYGYTF. The CDR3 coding sequence is TGCAGCGTTCCATCACAGGGCTCGGGCTATGGCTACACCTTC. Full variable domain (outside the CDR3, taken from reference TRBV29-1 and TRBJ1-2): SAVISQKPSRDICQRGTSLTIQCQVDSQVTMMFWYRQQPGQSLTLIATANQGSEATYESGFVIDKFPISRPNLTFSTLTVSNMSPEDSSIYLCSVPSQGSGYGYTFGSGTRLTVV.

There are many counts of this clonotype. This chain connects TRBV20-1 to TRBJ2-5; D possibly corresponds to TRBD1 (5 bases). V lost 3 bases, J lost 2 bases, and 10 bases lay in between. The CDR3 has 13 residues. Germline CDR1 reads DFQATT; CDR2 reads SNEGSKA (reference sequence). CDR3 nucleotide sequence: TGCAGTGCTAGTACCAGGGCACAAGAGACCCAGTACTTC. Translation: CSASTRAQETQYF.

This clonotype showed up many times. V usage is TRBV7-9 and J usage is TRBJ1-4; D may be TRBD1 (6 bases). Germline assignment: CDR1 SEHNR and CDR2 FQNEAQ (reference sequence). The length of the CDR3 is 14 residues. With 4 bases removed from V and 8 bases from J, the gap between germline ends came to 14 bases. For the CDR3, the DNA is TGTGCCAGCAGCTCACCTCAGGGGTCCGAAAAACTGTTTTTT. Translation gives CASSSPQGSEKLFF.

This clonotype was counted many times. The chain carries TRBV7-2 and TRBJ2-7, with 9 bases lining up with TRBD1. The CDR3 is made up of 15 amino acids. Per germline, CDR1 SGHTA and CDR2 FQGNSA. V was pared by 5 bases and J by 2 bases, with 7 bases of the junction left unmatched. Here the CDR3 DNA reads TGTGCCAGCAGCAACGCCGGGACAGGGCCCTACGAGCAGTACTTC. Protein sequence: CASSNAGTGPYEQYF.

This clonotype has at least ten counts. This chain uses TRBV5-6 with TRBJ1-3, with a possible D match to TRBD1 (5 bases). Germline loops: CDR1 SGHDT, CDR2 YYEEEE. Trimming shortened V by 4 bases and J by 0 bases, and 11 bases separated the two germline ends. The length of the CDR3 is 15 residues. CDR3 region: CASSRDWSSGNTIYF. The CDR3 DNA sequence: TGTGCCAGCAGCCGGGACTGGAGCTCTGGAAACACCATATATTTT.

This clonotype appeared many times. The gene calls are TRBV7-2 and TRBJ2-1, with a tentative D call TRBD2 (5 bases). Germline CDR1 reads SGHTA; CDR2 reads FQGNSA. The CDR3 has 15 amino acids. The germline V and J ends were trimmed by 6 bases and 5 bases, with 17 bases remaining between them. The CDR3 sequence is CASSPRPGNNNEQFF. CDR3 DNA: TGTGCCAGCAGTCCCCGGCCCGGGAATAACAATGAGCAGTTCTTC.

The table lists this clonotype with many counts. The chain recombines TRBV5-1 with TRBJ1-1, with 7 positions matching TRBD1. The CDR3 has 16 amino acids. Germline V gives CDR1 SGHRS, CDR2 YFSETQ. The J segment lost 0 bases and the V segment lost 1 base, leaving 6 bases of the junction unmatched. The CDR3 DNA sequence: TGCGCCAGCAGCTTGCTTACCGGGACAGTGAACACTGAAGCTTTCTTT. This gives the protein CASSLLTGTVNTEAFF.

The V and J genes are TRBV19 and TRBJ2-7; a possible D gene is TRBD2 (5 bases). The CDR3 length is 13 residues. Germline V gives CDR1 LNHDA, CDR2 SQIVND (reference sequence). Trimming stripped 5 bases from V and 0 bases from J, with 8 bases between. Written as DNA, the CDR3 is TGTGCCAGTAGTCCCAGCGGCTCCTACGAGCAGTACTTC. Residues: CASSPSGSYEQYF.

This clonotype has ten or more counts. The rearrangement links TRBV9 to TRBJ2-3; no clear D gene. This CDR3 region has 12 residues. Between the trimmed V and J ends, which lost 0 bases and 4 bases, there was a span of 3 bases. Germline-derived CDR1 and CDR2 are SGDLS and YYNGEE. The CDR3 region has the DNA TGTGCCAGCAGCGTAGAGGCAGATACGCAGTATTTT. Amino acids: CASSVEADTQYF.

In its sample, this clonotype was seen a few times. This chain's CDR3 is CASSLISETGHEKLFF. Written as DNA, the CDR3 is TGTGCCAGCAGCCTGATAAGCGAGACAGGCCATGAAAAACTGTTTTTT. This sequence joins TRBV7-9 and TRBJ1-4, with D maybe TRBD1 (6 bases). The CDR3 totals 16 residues. Deletions cut 5 bases from V and 6 bases from J, with 19 bases between. Germline CDR1 SEHNR, CDR2 FQNEAQ (reference sequence).

This clonotype appeared many times. The chain links TRBV5-6 to TRBJ2-1; possible D gene TRBD2, 5 bases. V shed 7 bases and J shed 3 bases, with 14 bases lying between them. In germline, CDR1 is SGHDT, CDR2 YYEEEE. The CDR3 contains 14 residues. CDR3 bases: TGTGCCAGCTGGACTGCGCTTGACTACAATGAGCAGTTCTTC. Protein sequence: CASWTALDYNEQFF. The variable domain in full, with the rest retrieved from reference TRBV5-6 and TRBJ2-1, is DAGVTQSPTHLIKTRGQQVTLRCSPKSGHDTVSWYQQALGQGPQFIFQYYEEEERQRGNFPDRFSGHQFPNYSSELNVNALLLGDSALYLCASWTALDYNEQFFGPGTRLTVL.

The sample holds many counts of this clonotype. The chain is built from TRBV5-1 and TRBJ1-2; a weak D match, TRBD1 (5 bases). CDR3 length: 12 residues. Germline V gives CDR1 SGHRS, CDR2 YFSETQ. The germline V and J ends were trimmed by 2 bases and 4 bases, with 6 bases remaining between them. This CDR3 reads CASSFQGYGYTF. The CDR3 DNA sequence: TGCGCCAGCAGCTTCCAGGGCTATGGCTACACCTTC.

This clonotype has a count of ten or more. V is TRBV7-2 and J is TRBJ2-3; tentatively, D is TRBD1 or TRBD2 (5 bases each). The CDR3 is made up of 18 amino acids. Germline V CDR1 and CDR2: SGHTA, FQGNSA. V was clipped by 1 base and J by 4 bases, with 21 bases between them. The CDR3 region is CASSLDGLGRKHPDTQYF. CDR3 sequence (DNA): TGTGCCAGCAGCTTAGATGGTTTGGGACGAAAACATCCAGATACGCAGTATTTT.

This clonotype was picked up many times. This chain uses TRBV6-5 with TRBJ2-3, with a tentative D call TRBD1 (5 bases). This CDR3 spans 14 amino acids. Trimming took off 0 bases at V and 3 bases at J, with 7 bases between the two ends. Germline-derived CDR1 and CDR2 are MNHEY and SVGAGI. Written as DNA, the CDR3 is TGTGCCAGCAGTTACTCACAGGCGACAGATACGCAGTATTTT. Amino acid sequence: CASSYSQATDTQYF.

This clonotype occurred a few times. V and J are TRBV11-2 and TRBJ2-7; TRBD1 is a possible D gene (6 bases). Germline V gene lookup returns CDR1 SGHAT and CDR2 FQNNGV. Trimming shortened V by 2 bases and J by 2 bases, and 10 bases separated the two germline ends. The CDR3 is made up of 14 amino acids. This CDR3 is CASSLRQGPYEQYF. The CDR3 DNA is TGTGCCAGCAGCTTACGGCAGGGGCCCTACGAGCAGTACTTC.

This clonotype was detected ten times or more. The chain uses TRBV10-3 and TRBJ1-1, with D possibly matching TRBD1 (5 bases). This CDR3 region has 15 residues. V shed 0 bases and J shed 10 bases, with 18 bases lying between them. The germline V gene has CDR1 ENHRY and CDR2 SYGVKD. DNA of the CDR3: TGTGCCATCAGTGAGTCGAACCTTGGGACGGCTGTAGCTTTCTTT. Its protein product is CAISESNLGTAVAFF.

In this sample, this clonotype turned up many times. One end of the junction varies from germline; a read error may be responsible. The chain carries TRBV7-2 and TRBJ2-7; D gene ambiguous. The CDR3 is 13 residues long. Germline CDR1 and CDR2: SGHTA and FQGNSA. The CDR3 DNA sequence: TGCGCCAGCAGCTTGTTGGGCGACTACGAGCAGTACTTC. This sequence encodes CASSLLGDYEQYF.

This clonotype occurred many times. The rearrangement uses TRBV6-5 and TRBJ1-3; 10 bases fit TRBD1. There are 17 residues in the CDR3. V lost 5 bases, J lost 4 bases, and 11 bases stayed unmatched. The germline V gene has CDR1 MNHEY and CDR2 SVGAGI. In DNA, the CDR3 is TGTGCCAGCAGTACTCGGCCGGGGACAGGGGCCGGAAACACCATATATTTT. Translated, it gives CASSTRPGTGAGNTIYF.

With regard to this clonotype: Lacking the conserved final phenylalanine or tryptophan, this CDR3 likely reflects a read error. The chain joins TRBV11-2 to TRBJ2-2; a weak D match, TRBD2 (7 bases). CDR1 and CDR2 from the germline V gene are SGHAT and FQNNGV. The CDR3 covers 15 residues. Trimming shortened V by 5 bases and J by 2 bases, and 12 bases separated the two germline ends. CDR3 nucleotides: TGTGCCAGCAGCCACGGGGGGCTCAACACCGGGGAGCTGTTTTCT. Its protein is CASSHGGLNTGELFS.

This clonotype was detected ten times or more. V is TRBV20-1 and J is TRBJ2-1; a weak D match, TRBD2 (7 bases). The CDR3 is 14 amino acids. V lost 5 bases, J lost 0 bases, and 11 bases lay in between. In germline, CDR1 is DFQATT, CDR2 SNEGSKA (reference sequence). The CDR3, as DNA: TGCAGTGCTGACGGGGGGCCCTCCTACAATGAGCAGTTCTTC. Its translation is CSADGGPSYNEQFF.

This clonotype has at least ten counts. CDR3 loop: CASSPRTGSYEQYF. In DNA form, the CDR3 reads TGTGCCAGCAGTCCTCGGACAGGGTCCTACGAGCAGTACTTC. The rearrangement joins TRBV12-3 or TRBV12-4 to TRBJ2-7; TRBD1 agrees at 8 bases. J was trimmed by 1 base and V by 5 bases; bases with no gene match: 4. CDR3 length equals 14 residues.

This chain joins TRBV27 and TRBJ2-2, with TRBD1 identical over 8 bases. CDR3 length: 15 amino acids. Germline V CDR1 and CDR2: MNHEY, SMNVEV (reference sequence). V was clipped by 6 bases and J by 5 bases; unmatched bases: 8. This chain's CDR3 is CASRPGGARTGELFF. The CDR3 coding sequence is TGTGCCAGCAGACCAGGGGGCGCGCGGACCGGGGAGCTGTTTTTT.

V gene TRBV4-3 combines with J gene TRBJ1-5, with D tentatively TRBD1 (5 bases). From germline, CDR1 is LGHNA and CDR2 YSLEER. Trimming removed 0 bases from V and 2 bases from J, with 14 bases in between. CDR3 size: 17 residues. DNA for the CDR3: TGCGCCAGCAGCCAAGATCGGACAAAATTTTGCAATCAGCCCCAGCATTTT. Translated, it gives CASSQDRTKFCNQPQHF.

This clonotype was seen many times. The chain combines TRBV7-2 with TRBJ1-2; D uncertain. The CDR3 sequence is 15 residues long. The V gene's germline CDR1 is SGHTA and CDR2 FQGNSA. V gave up 5 bases and J gave up 4 bases, with 17 bases separating them. The CDR3 region is CASSPLDGEIYGYTF. CDR3 bases: TGTGCCAGCAGCCCCCTGGACGGAGAGATCTATGGCTACACCTTC.